This TCR beta chain is from a study of blood T cells in healthy people across ages. Study as a whole: Capture via template switching afforded approximately one barcoded beta molecule per two T cells. Notes on the study in general: Strong correlation existed between TCR beta diversity and naive T cell percentage.

Germline V gene data show CDR1 as SGHTA and CDR2 as FQGNSA. The CDR3 has 16 amino acids. The V end was cut by 2 bases, the J end by 3 bases, with 14 bases between. A second about 7 to 11 cycle PCR used barcoded and J-beta primers. Each TCR beta cDNA got a 12-nucleotide random molecular identifier. Via MiXCR, TCRdb re-called the 5' RACE reads, giving one row per CDR3 protein. Of hundreds of thousands of distinct CDR3 sequences in the sample, 58% were seen once. In each sample, at least 7 million PBMCs were isolated. Points on this clonotype: The antigen remains undetermined.

This chain connects TRBV7-2 to TRBJ1-5, with D unresolved. The sequence derives from a man aged 60-69 years in good health. Sequencing was done on a sample of blood. The CDR3 loop reads CASSLSPDPTNQPQHF. CDR3 bases: TGTGCCAGCAGCTTATCCCCTGACCCCACCAATCAGCCCCAGCATTTT.